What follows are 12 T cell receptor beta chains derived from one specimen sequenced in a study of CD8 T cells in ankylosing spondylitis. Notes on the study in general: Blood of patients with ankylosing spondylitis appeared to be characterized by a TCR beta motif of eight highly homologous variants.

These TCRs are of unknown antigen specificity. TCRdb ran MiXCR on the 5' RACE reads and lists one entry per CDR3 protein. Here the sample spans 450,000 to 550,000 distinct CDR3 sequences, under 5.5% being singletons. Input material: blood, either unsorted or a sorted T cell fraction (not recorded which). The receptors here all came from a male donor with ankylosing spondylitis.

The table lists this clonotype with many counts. The CDR3 DNA is TGCGCCAGCAGCCAAGATGGCGCGGGGACCGACTTATATTTT. Its protein product is CASSQDGAGTDLYF. This chain connects TRBV4-3 to TRBJ1-3; TRBD1 is a possible D gene (5 bases). Germline V gene sequence: CDR1 LGHNA, CDR2 YSLEER. The CDR3 covers 14 residues. V was trimmed by 0 bases and J by 14 bases, leaving 17 bases between them.

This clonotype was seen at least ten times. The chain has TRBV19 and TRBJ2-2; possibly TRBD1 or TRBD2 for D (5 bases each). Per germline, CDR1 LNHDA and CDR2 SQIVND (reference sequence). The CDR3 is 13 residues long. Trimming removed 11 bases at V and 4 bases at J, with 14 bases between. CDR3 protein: CALQIGGTGELFF. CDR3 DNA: TGTGCCCTACAAATTGGGGGCACCGGGGAGCTGTTTTTT.

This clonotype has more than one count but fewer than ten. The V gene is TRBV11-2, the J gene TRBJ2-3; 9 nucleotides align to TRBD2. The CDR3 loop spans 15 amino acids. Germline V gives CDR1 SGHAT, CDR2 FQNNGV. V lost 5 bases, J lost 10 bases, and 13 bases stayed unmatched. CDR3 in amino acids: CASSASGAWLGAQYF. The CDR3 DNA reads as TGTGCCAGCAGCGCTAGCGGGGCCTGGCTTGGCGCGCAGTATTTT.

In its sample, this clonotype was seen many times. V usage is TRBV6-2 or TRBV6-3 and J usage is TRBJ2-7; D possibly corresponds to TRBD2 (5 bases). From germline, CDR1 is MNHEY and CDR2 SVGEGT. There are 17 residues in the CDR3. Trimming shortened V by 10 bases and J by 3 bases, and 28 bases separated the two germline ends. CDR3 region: CATSNFLGRRGIYEQYF. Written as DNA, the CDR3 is TGTGCCACCTCAAACTTCCTCGGACGCCGAGGGATCTACGAGCAGTACTTC.

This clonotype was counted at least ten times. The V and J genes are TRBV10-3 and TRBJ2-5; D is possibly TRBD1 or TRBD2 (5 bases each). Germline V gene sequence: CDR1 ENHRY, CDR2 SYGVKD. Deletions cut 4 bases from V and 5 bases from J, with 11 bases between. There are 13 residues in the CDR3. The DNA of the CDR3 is TGTGCCATCAGTGTGGGCAGGGACGAGACCCAGTACTTC. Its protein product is CAISVGRDETQYF.

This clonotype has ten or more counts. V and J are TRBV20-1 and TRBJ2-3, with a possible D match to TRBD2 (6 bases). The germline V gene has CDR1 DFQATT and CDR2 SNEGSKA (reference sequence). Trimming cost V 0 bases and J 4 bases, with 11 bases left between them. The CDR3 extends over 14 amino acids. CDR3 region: CSARDMRGPDTQYF. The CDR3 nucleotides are TGCAGTGCTAGAGATATGCGGGGCCCAGATACGCAGTATTTT.

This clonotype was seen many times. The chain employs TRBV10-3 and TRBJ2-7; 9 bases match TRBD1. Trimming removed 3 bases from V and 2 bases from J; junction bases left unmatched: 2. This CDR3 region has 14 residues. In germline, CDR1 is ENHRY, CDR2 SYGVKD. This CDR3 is CAISDRDRAYEQYF. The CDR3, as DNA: TGTGCCATCAGTGATCGGGACAGGGCCTACGAGCAGTACTTC.

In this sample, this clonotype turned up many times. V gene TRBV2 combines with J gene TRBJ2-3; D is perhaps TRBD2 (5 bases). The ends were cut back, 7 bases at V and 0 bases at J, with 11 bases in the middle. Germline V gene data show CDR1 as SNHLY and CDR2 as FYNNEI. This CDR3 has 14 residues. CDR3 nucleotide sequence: TGTGCCAGCAAAGGGAGCGGAAGCACAGATACGCAGTATTTT. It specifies CASKGSGSTDTQYF.

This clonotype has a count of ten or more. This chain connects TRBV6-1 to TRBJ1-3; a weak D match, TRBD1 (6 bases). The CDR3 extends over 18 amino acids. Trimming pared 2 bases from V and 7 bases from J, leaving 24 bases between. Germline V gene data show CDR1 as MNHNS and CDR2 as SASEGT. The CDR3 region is CASSERYPGATGMNTIYF. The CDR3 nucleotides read TGTGCCAGCAGTGAAAGATATCCGGGGGCTACAGGGATGAACACCATATATTTT.

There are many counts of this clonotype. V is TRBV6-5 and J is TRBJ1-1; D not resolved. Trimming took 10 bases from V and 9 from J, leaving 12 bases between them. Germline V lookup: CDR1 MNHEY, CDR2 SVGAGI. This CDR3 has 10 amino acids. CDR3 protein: CATKAGKAFF. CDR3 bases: TGTGCCACCAAAGCGGGGAAAGCTTTCTTT.

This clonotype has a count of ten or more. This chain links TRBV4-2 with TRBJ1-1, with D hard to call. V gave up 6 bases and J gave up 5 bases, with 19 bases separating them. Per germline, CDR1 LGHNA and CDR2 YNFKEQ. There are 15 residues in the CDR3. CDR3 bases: TGTGCCAGCAGGCAGATGGGAGTCCGTGGGACTGAAGCTTTCTTT. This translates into CASRQMGVRGTEAFF.

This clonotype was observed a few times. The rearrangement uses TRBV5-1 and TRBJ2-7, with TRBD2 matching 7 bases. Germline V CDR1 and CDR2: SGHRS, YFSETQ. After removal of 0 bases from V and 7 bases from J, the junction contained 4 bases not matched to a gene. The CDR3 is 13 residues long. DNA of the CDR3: TGCGCCAGCAGCTTGGCCTCTAGCGGAGAGCAGTACTTC. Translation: CASSLASSGEQYF.